This T cell receptor beta chain is drawn from a study of blood T cell repertoires in COVID-19. Study context: The United States, Italy and Spain supplied acute and convalescent COVID-19 samples. PBMCs, B-cell-depleted T cells, or T cells provided the cDNA or gDNA that made up the material.

V was pared by 3 bases and J by 4 bases, with 9 bases between. The CDR3 sequence is 13 residues long. The germline gives CDR1 SGHAT, CDR2 FQDESV (reference sequence). Per the original methods: Amplified reference gene primers provided the basis for estimating nucleated cell counts. Profiling relied on immunoSEQ multiplex PCR, and the TCRdb table lists in-frame clones only, not all of them. The V and J calls and clone size were taken over from that table, and D and trimming were inferred from the DNA. Of approximately 99,000 clones detected, 60% to 85% appear once; the ten largest clones hold approximately 18%.

The origin of this receptor is a woman older than 75 with active or convalescent COVID-19. Source material: peripheral blood. The chain joins TRBV11-1 to TRBJ1-1, with a tentative D call TRBD1 (5 bases). The DNA for the CDR3 is TGTGCCAGCAGCTTTGCGGGGGGCACTGAAGCTTTCTTT. This sequence encodes CASSFAGGTEAFF.